These T cell receptor beta chains were read from a single sample in a study of identifying expanded T cells in peripheral blood. Method: immunoSEQ multiplex PCR; TCRdb's copy keeps in-frame clones and lacks some. The sample contains around 130,000 clones, approximately 86% of which appear only once. Sequences were obtained from blood. The origin of the receptors is a person between 18 and 70 years old in good health. CDR3s include the opening cysteine and the closing phenylalanine or tryptophan. The D gene is left open where the match is weak. For some rows the clone size is stated as once, few or many, or as a class when expanded; others skip it.

j_call v_call clone_size d_call cdr3_nt cdr3_aa
TRBJ1-1 TRBV11-2 - - TGTGCCAGCGACAGCATGAACACTGAAGCTTTCTTT CASDSMNTEAFF
TRBJ1-6 TRBV6-5 - TRBD1 TGTGCCAGCAGACCCACAGGGGCTCACTATTCACCCCTCCACTTT CASRPTGAHYSPLHF
TRBJ2-1 TRBV18 - TRBD1 TGTGCCAGCTCACCCGGGACAGGAATTTACAATGAGCAGTTCTTC CASSPGTGIYNEQFF
TRBJ1-1 TRBV11-3 - - TGTGCCAGCAGCTTAGACAGGCCGGGGGCTGAAGCTTTCTTT CASSLDRPGAEAFF
TRBJ2-1 TRBV9 - TRBD2 TGTGCCAGCAGCGTAGCTAGCGGGAGTAGTACCTACAATGAGCAGTTCTTC CASSVASGSSTYNEQFF
TRBJ2-1 TRBV28 - TRBD2 TGTGCCAGCAGTTTCATTGGGAGGACTAGCGGGAGGTCCTACAATGAGCAGTTCTTC CASSFIGRTSGRSYNEQFF
TRBJ1-5 TRBV28 - - TGTGCCAGCAGGGACAGCAATCAGCCCCAGCATTTT CASRDSNQPQHF
TRBJ2-1 TRBV19 - - TGTGCCAGTAGTATGAGGCCACAGACGGTCAATGAGCAGTTCTTC CASSMRPQTVNEQFF
TRBJ1-2 TRBV30 few TRBD1 TGTGCCTGGAGCGCGGACAGGGAGGGTTATGGCTACACCTTC CAWSADREGYGYTF
TRBJ1-1 TRBV14 once - TGTGCCAGCAGCCAACAGTTGAACACTGAAGCTTTCTTT CASSQQLNTEAFF